This T cell receptor (beta chain) was sequenced for a study of T cell responses to AZD1222 COVID-19 vaccine. Profiled with immunoSEQ multiplex PCR; TCRdb holds only in-frame clones, not every one. This sample has some 140,000 clones, with approximately 90% found just once. Germline loops: CDR1 SGDLS, CDR2 YYNGEE. The CDR3 covers 15 residues. V shed 1 base and J shed 1 base, with 11 bases lying between them. Points from the study as a whole: A mostly white British donor set with more females was recruited, and clonal diversity was possibly underestimated. Increased Spike-specific TCR breadth and depth were observed after two AZD1222 doses.

A word on this clone: The antigen remains undetermined.

This sample comprised peripheral blood, obtained on day 0 of AZD1222 vaccination. The V and J genes are TRBV9 and TRBJ1-1; tentative D call: TRBD1 (6 bases). This clonotype was sampled from an adult in good health. The CDR3 here is CASSVQGTSNTEAFF. The CDR3 region has the DNA TGTGCCAGCAGCGTACAAGGGACATCGAACACTGAAGCTTTCTTT.